This T cell receptor beta chain was recovered during a study of T cells in Graves' hyperthyroidism and ophthalmopathy. The study's findings and limits: Most clonotypes expanded in the thyroid (above 0.001) were also present in blood. Classification by a 13 V-J model distinguished ophthalmopathy from stable hyperthyroidism. The model anticipated ophthalmopathy a median about six months pre-onset.

Orbital computed tomography, thyroid ultrasound, serum thyroxine and TRAb, and clinical symptoms together informed the diagnoses. Amplification of TCR beta CDR3 regions was performed using RNA transcripts as template. During a first-round RT-PCR of the TCR CDR3, the HTBI primer set was used. TCRdb independently ran MiXCR on the multiplex PCR reads; one entry per CDR3 protein. This repertoire shows 610,000 or so distinct CDR3 sequences, roughly 46% found once; its top ten account for more than 7%. There are a few counts of this clonotype. What it binds is unknown. CDR1 and CDR2 (germline): GTSNPN, SVGIG (reference sequence). The CDR3 contains 14 residues. V gave up 3 bases and J gave up 0 bases, with 12 bases separating them.

The material sequenced was peripheral blood or thyroid tissue (not recorded which). The origin of this receptor is a woman aged 18 to 35 with Graves' hyperthyroidism. The chain couples TRBV30 to TRBJ2-7, with D perhaps matching TRBD1 or TRBD2 (5 bases each). CDR3 in amino acids: CAWRWDRNSYEQYF. CDR3 DNA sequence: TGTGCCTGGAGGTGGGACCGAAACTCCTACGAGCAGTACTTC. The variable domain in full, with the rest retrieved from reference TRBV30 and TRBJ2-7, is SQTIHQWPATLVQPVGSPLSLECTVEGTSNPNLYWYRQAAGRGLQLLFYSVGIGQISSEVPQNLSASRPQDRQFILSSKKLLLSDSGFYLCAWRWDRNSYEQYFGPGTRLTVT.